These 16 T cell receptor beta chains came from one sample sequenced in a study of blood T cell repertoires in COVID-19. The method was immunoSEQ multiplex PCR; TCRdb's version includes in-frame clones alone and lacks a portion of them. The sample includes under 350,000 clones, about 89% of them seen just once. Sample: peripheral blood. These receptors were obtained from a man between 40 and 49 years old with acute or convalescent COVID-19.

The CDR3 sequence is CASSVDPTPGEGYTF. The CDR3 DNA sequence: TGTGCCAGCAGCGTAGACCCCACCCCAGGGGAGGGCTACACCTTC. This rearrangement joins TRBV9 to TRBJ1-2; D might be TRBD1 (6 bases). The CDR3 contains 15 residues. Trimming left V 0 bases short and J 8 bases short, with 17 bases between. Germline V gene sequence: CDR1 SGDLS, CDR2 YYNGEE.

V usage is TRBV5-4 and J usage is TRBJ2-7; 8 bases match TRBD2. The V gene's germline CDR1 is SGHNT and CDR2 YYREEE (reference sequence). This CDR3 is 15 amino acids long. The trim removed 4 bases at V and 7 bases at J, leaving 13 bases unmatched. CDR3 in DNA: TGTGCCAGCAGCCTGGGACTAGATAAATACGAAGAGCAGTACTTC. Amino acids: CASSLGLDKYEEQYF.

The J gene is TRBJ1-5, the V gene TRBV6-5; perhaps TRBD1 as D (6 bases). The length of the CDR3 is 13 residues. V lost 6 bases and J 3 bases, leaving 9 bases between the germline ends. Germline CDR1 MNHEY, CDR2 SVGAGI. The chain's CDR3 is CASRWTVNQPQHF. DNA of the CDR3: TGTGCCAGCAGGTGGACAGTCAATCAGCCCCAGCATTTT.

The chain recombines TRBV9 with TRBJ2-1; D is perhaps TRBD2 (5 bases). From germline, CDR1 is SGDLS and CDR2 YYNGEE. V shed 0 bases and J shed 2 bases, with 12 bases lying between them. This CDR3 has 16 amino acids. The CDR3 reads CASSVVATNPYNEQFF. The DNA of the CDR3 is TGTGCCAGCAGCGTAGTCGCGACTAACCCCTACAATGAGCAGTTCTTC.

Only one count was recorded for this clone. The chain links TRBV7-2 to TRBJ1-1, with D possibly matching TRBD1 (5 bases). The CDR3 is 14 residues long. Germline CDR1 reads SGHTA; CDR2 reads FQGNSA. V was cut by 3 bases and J by 4 bases, with 12 bases left in between. CDR3 region: CASSFRGGTTEAFF. The DNA for the CDR3 is TGTGCCAGCAGCTTCCGGGGAGGGACCACTGAAGCTTTCTTT.

CDR3 nucleotides: TGCAGCGTTGAAAGGGAGACCGGGTTAACTGAAGCTTTCTTT. Translated: CSVERETGLTEAFF. J is TRBJ1-1 and V is TRBV29-1, with D hard to call. Germline loops: CDR1 SQVTM, CDR2 ANQGSEA. Trimming took off 2 bases at V and 5 bases at J, with 15 bases between the two ends. The CDR3 is 14 amino acids.

This chain links TRBV18 with TRBJ2-2; a possible D gene is TRBD1 (5 bases). CDR1 and CDR2 (germline): KGHSH, LQKENI. V was cut by 3 bases and J by 4 bases, with 15 bases left in between. CDR3 length: 16 amino acids. The CDR3 reads CASSPGQQALTGELFF. CDR3 nucleotides: TGTGCCAGCTCACCGGGGCAGCAGGCCCTCACCGGGGAGCTGTTTTTT.

This chain joins TRBV19 and TRBJ1-5, with 9 bases lining up with TRBD1. The junction had 5 bases not matched to a gene; V was cut back by 4 bases and J by 7 bases. The germline CDR1 and CDR2 sequences are LNHDA and SQIVND (reference sequence). The CDR3 length is 14 residues. CDR3: CASSTQGAGQPQHF. The CDR3 DNA reads TGTGCCAGTAGTACACAGGGGGCAGGGCAGCCCCAGCATTTT.

This clone was found a few times. V is TRBV19 and J is TRBJ2-2; 9 bases are a match to TRBD2. Germline CDR1 reads LNHDA; CDR2 reads SQIVND (reference sequence). Unmatched junction bases numbered 9, after V lost 4 bases and J lost 6 bases. The CDR3 contains 16 residues. The CDR3 protein is CASSTLGLAVAGELFF. In nucleotides, the CDR3 is TGTGCCAGTAGTACGCTGGGACTAGCCGTTGCCGGGGAGCTGTTTTTT.

This clone was detected a few times. The chain couples TRBV5-1 to TRBJ1-2; D not resolved. V was cut by 4 bases and J by 0 bases, with 16 bases left in between. This CDR3 is built from 16 residues. Germline CDR1 reads SGHRS; CDR2 reads YFSETQ. The CDR3 spells CASSPGMAAANYGYTF. CDR3 coding DNA: TGCGCCAGCAGCCCCGGAATGGCAGCGGCTAACTATGGCTACACCTTC.

The rearrangement uses TRBV4-1 and TRBJ2-7; unclear D gene. Germline CDR1 is MGHRA and CDR2 is YSYEKL. The V gene lost 2 bases and the J gene lost 2 bases, with 16 bases spanning the gap. This CDR3 spans 16 amino acids. CDR3 DNA: TGCGCCAGCAGCCAACCTACTCTGCGAGGCGCCTACGAGCAGTACTTC. Protein: CASSQPTLRGAYEQYF.

A word on this clone: The identical CDR3 is also encoded by other nucleotide sequences in the sample. CDR3 sequence reads: CASSLGLAGATDTQYF. CDR3 nucleotides: TGTGCCAGCAGCTTAGGACTAGCGGGAGCCACAGATACGCAGTATTTT. The rearrangement uses TRBV7-9 and TRBJ2-3; TRBD2 matches 12 bases. With 1 base clipped from V and 2 bases from J, the junction kept 1 base outside the gene matches. The CDR3 is 16 residues long. Germline lookup yields CDR1 SEHNR and CDR2 FQNEAQ (reference sequence).

The rearrangement uses TRBV11-2 and TRBJ2-7; TRBD1 might be the D (5 bases). This CDR3 has 15 amino acids. Trimming took 4 bases from V and 2 from J, leaving 15 bases between them. Per germline, CDR1 SGHAT and CDR2 FQNNGV. The DNA for the CDR3 is TGTGCCAGCAGCTCGCTTCAGACAGAAACCTACGAGCAGTACTTC. Translated: CASSSLQTETYEQYF.

V is TRBV9 and J is TRBJ2-3; TRBD2 matches 8 bases. J was trimmed by 4 bases and V by 2 bases; bases with no gene match: 6. Germline V gives CDR1 SGDLS, CDR2 YYNGEE. This CDR3 has 15 residues. The CDR3 coding sequence is TGTGCCAGCAGCGTCGATAGCGGGGCCCCAGATACGCAGTATTTT. Amino acids: CASSVDSGAPDTQYF.

This clone was seen only once. V gene TRBV2 combines with J gene TRBJ1-4, with D unclear. The CDR3 is 12 amino acids. V lost 7 bases to trimming and J lost 8 bases, with 11 bases between them. The germline CDR1 and CDR2 sequences are SNHLY and FYNNEI. The CDR3 nucleotides are TGTGCCAGCACCGAGTGGGAGGAAAAACTGTTTTTT. This encodes CASTEWEEKLFF. The complete variable domain, with remaining parts taken from reference TRBV2 and TRBJ1-4, reads EPEVTQTPSHQVTQMGQEVILRCVPISNHLYFYWYRQILGQKVEFLVSFYNNEISEKSEIFDDQFSVERPDGSNFTLKIRSTKLEDSAMYFCASTEWEEKLFFGSGTQLSVL.

The chain couples TRBV5-4 to TRBJ1-1; possible D gene TRBD1, 5 bases. Germline CDR1 is SGHNT and CDR2 is YYREEE (reference sequence). CDR3 size: 14 residues. V was cut by 4 bases and J by 5 bases, with 15 bases left in between. CDR3 residues: CASSRGSLETEAFF. The CDR3 bases are TGTGCCAGCAGCAGGGGATCCTTAGAGACTGAAGCTTTCTTT.